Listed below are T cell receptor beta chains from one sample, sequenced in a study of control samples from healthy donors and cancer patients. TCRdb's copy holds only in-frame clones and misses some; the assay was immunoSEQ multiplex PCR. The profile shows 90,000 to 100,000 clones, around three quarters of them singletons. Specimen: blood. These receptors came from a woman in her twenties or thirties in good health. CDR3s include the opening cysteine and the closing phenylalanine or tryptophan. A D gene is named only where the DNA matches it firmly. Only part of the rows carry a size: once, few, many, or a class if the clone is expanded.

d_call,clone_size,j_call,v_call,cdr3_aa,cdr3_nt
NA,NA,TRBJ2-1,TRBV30,CAWSAGVATYNEQFF,TGTGCCTGGAGTGCGGGGGTGGCCACCTACAATGAGCAGTTCTTC
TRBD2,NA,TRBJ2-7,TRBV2,CASSERGGYEQYF,TGTGCCAGCAGTGAACGGGGGGGATACGAGCAGTACTTC
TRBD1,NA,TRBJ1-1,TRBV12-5,CASGLDRGRTEAFF,TGTGCTAGTGGTCTTGACAGGGGTCGTACTGAAGCTTTCTTT
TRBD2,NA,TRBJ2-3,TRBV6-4,CASSDSGGAITDTQYF,TGTGCCAGCAGTGATAGCGGGGGGGCCATCACAGATACGCAGTATTTT
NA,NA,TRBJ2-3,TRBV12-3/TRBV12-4,CASSATLLTQYF,TGTGCCAGCAGTGCAACCTTGTTGACGCAGTATTTT
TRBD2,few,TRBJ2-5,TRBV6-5,CASGTGLQETQYF,TGTGCCAGCGGGACGGGACTACAAGAGACCCAGTACTTC
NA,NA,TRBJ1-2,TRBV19,CASSIDRRTGYTF,TGTGCCAGTAGTATAGATCGAAGGACTGGCTACACCTTC
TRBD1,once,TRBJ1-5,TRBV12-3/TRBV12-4,CASRTGEVQPQHF,TGTGCCAGCAGAACAGGGGAGGTTCAGCCCCAGCATTTT
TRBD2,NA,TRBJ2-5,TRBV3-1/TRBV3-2,CASSTRSLAGGMETQYF,TGTGCCAGCAGCACCCGCAGCCTAGCGGGGGGTATGGAGACCCAGTACTTC
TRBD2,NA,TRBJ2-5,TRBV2,CASSEAQAGRIETQYF,TGTGCCAGCAGTGAAGCTCAAGCGGGGAGGATCGAGACCCAGTACTTC
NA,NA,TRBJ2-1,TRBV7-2,CASSLGVGPYNEQFF,TGTGCCAGCAGCTTAGGAGTCGGACCCTACAATGAGCAGTTCTTC
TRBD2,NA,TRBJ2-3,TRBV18,CASSFQKGRTSGGVTDTQYF,TGTGCCAGCTCATTTCAGAAGGGCAGGACTAGCGGGGGTGTCACAGATACGCAGTATTTT
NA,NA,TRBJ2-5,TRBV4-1,CASSQHWDSLGETQYF,TGCGCCAGCAGCCAACATTGGGACTCTCTCGGGGAGACCCAGTACTTC
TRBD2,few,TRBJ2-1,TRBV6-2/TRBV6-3,CASSYAHPGLAVGEQFF,TGTGCCAGCAGTTACGCTCATCCGGGACTAGCGGTTGGTGAGCAGTTCTTC
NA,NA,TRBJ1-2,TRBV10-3,CAISDAGNYGYTF,TGTGCCATCAGTGACGCAGGGAACTATGGCTACACCTTC
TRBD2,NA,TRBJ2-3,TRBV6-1,CASSEILAGGGSTDTQYF,TGTGCCAGCAGTGAAATCCTAGCGGGGGGCGGTAGCACAGATACGCAGTATTTT
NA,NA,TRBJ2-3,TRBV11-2,CASSLVNRGTDTQYF,TGTGCCAGCAGCTTAGTTAACAGGGGCACAGATACGCAGTATTTT
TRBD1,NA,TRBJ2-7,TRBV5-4,CASSPDRGRRDEQYF,TGTGCCAGCAGCCCGGACAGGGGGCGCAGAGACGAGCAGTACTTC
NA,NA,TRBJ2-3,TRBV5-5,CASSTVVDTQYF,TGTGCCAGCAGTACTGTCGTAGATACGCAGTATTTT
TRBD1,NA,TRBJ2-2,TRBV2,CASRRQGETGELFF,TGTGCCAGCAGGAGACAGGGGGAAACCGGGGAGCTGTTTTTT
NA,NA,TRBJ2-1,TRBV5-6,CASSRPGGVYNEQFF,TGTGCCAGCAGCCGTCCCGGAGGGGTCTACAATGAGCAGTTCTTC
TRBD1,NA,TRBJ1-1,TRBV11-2,CASSPRQGDSYTEAFF,TGTGCCAGCAGCCCACGACAGGGGGACTCATACACTGAAGCTTTCTTT
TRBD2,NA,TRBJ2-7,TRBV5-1,CASTRTSGGAAEQYF,TGCGCCAGCACCCGGACTAGCGGGGGGGCCGCCGAGCAGTACTTC
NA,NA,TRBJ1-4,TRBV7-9,CASSSSWGEKLFF,TGTGCCAGCAGCTCCTCGTGGGGTGAAAAACTGTTTTTT
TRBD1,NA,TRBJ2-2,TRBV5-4,CASSFAGGKLFF,TGTGCCAGCAGCTTCGCAGGGGGCAAGCTGTTTTTT
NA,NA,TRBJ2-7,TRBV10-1,CASSASLGGGSYEQYF,TGCGCCAGCAGTGCCTCTTTGGGAGGGGGGTCCTACGAGCAGTACTTC
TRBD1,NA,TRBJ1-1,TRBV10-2,CASRGAGVYMNTEAFF,TGCGCCTCCAGGGGGGCAGGGGTCTACATGAACACTGAAGCTTTCTTT
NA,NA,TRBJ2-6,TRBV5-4,CASSFGSSQGSGANVLTF,TGTGCCAGCAGCTTCGGTTCTTCGCAGGGCTCTGGGGCCAACGTCCTGACTTTC
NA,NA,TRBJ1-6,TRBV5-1,CASSLELGNSPLHF,TGCGCCAGCAGCTTGGAGTTGGGGAATTCACCCCTCCACTTT
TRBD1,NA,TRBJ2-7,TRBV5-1,CASSPWDRDYYEQYF,TGCGCCAGCAGCCCATGGGACAGGGATTACTACGAGCAGTACTTC
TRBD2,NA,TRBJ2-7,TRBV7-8,CASSLGTSGGEQYF,TGTGCCAGCAGCTTAGGGACTAGCGGGGGCGAGCAGTACTTC
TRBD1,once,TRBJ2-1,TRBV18,CASSQGQGDNEQFF,TGTGCCAGCTCGCAAGGACAGGGAGACAATGAGCAGTTCTTC
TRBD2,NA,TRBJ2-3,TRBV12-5,CASGPRAGGGDTQYF,TGTGCTAGTGGTCCGAGAGCGGGGGGTGGGGATACGCAGTATTTT
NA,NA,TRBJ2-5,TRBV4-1,CASSQEPPGTQYF,TGCGCCAGCAGCCAAGAACCCCCGGGGACCCAGTACTTC
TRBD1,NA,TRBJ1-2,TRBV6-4,CASINRDRDYGYTF,TGTGCCAGCATTAACCGGGACAGGGACTATGGCTACACCTTC
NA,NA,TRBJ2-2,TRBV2,CASSGLTWGGELFF,TGTGCCAGCAGTGGGCTCACGTGGGGCGGGGAGCTGTTTTTT
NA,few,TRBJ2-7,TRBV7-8,CASSVGSGTESSYEQYF,TGTGCCAGCAGCGTAGGATCCGGGACGGAAAGCTCCTACGAGCAGTACTTC
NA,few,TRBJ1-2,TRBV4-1,CASSQGWSNYGYTF,TGCGCCAGCAGCCAAGGTTGGAGTAACTATGGCTACACCTTC
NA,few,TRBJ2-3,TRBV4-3,CASSQVSGFSRDTQYF,TGCGCCAGCAGCCAAGTTTCGGGCTTTTCAAGAGATACGCAGTATTTT
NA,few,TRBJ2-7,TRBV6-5,CASSFDGPYEQYF,TGTGCCAGCAGTTTCGACGGACCCTACGAGCAGTACTTC
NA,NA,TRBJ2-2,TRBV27,CASSPRTANTGELFF,TGTGCCAGCAGCCCTCGGACCGCGAACACCGGGGAGCTGTTTTTT
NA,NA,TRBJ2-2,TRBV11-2,CASSLDHGGSNTGELFF,TGTGCCAGCAGCTTAGATCATGGAGGTTCGAACACCGGGGAGCTGTTTTTT
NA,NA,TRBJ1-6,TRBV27,CASSPLPGGRNSPLHF,TGTGCCAGCAGCCCACTCCCCGGGGGACGTAATTCACCCCTCCACTTT
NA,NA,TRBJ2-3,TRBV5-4,CASSLDRQGRTDTQYF,TGTGCCAGCAGCTTAGATAGGCAGGGTCGGACAGATACGCAGTATTTT
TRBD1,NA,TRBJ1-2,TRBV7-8,CASSLRAGTGGSFYGYTF,TGTGCCAGCAGCCTTCGAGCCGGGACAGGGGGTTCGTTCTATGGCTACACCTTC
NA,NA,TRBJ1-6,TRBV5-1,CASSLAAGVLSSPLHF,TGCGCCAGCAGCTTGGCGGCAGGCGTTTTGTCCTCACCCCTCCACTTT
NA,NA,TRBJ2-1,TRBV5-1,CASSLVSASHNEQFF,TGCGCCAGCAGCTTAGTGTCTGCGTCCCACAATGAGCAGTTCTTC
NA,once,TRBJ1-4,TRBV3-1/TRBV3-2,CASSQDLPKLFF,TGTGCCAGCAGCCAAGACCTCCCCAAACTGTTTTTT
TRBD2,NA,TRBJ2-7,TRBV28,CASSLRPGGEQYF,TGTGCCAGCAGTTTACGCCCCGGGGGGGAGCAGTACTTC
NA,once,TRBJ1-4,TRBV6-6,CASSYGGNPFNEKLFF,TGTGCCAGCAGTTACGGAGGAAACCCCTTTAATGAAAAACTGTTTTTT
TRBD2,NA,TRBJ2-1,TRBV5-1,CASSPLAGGPSEQFF,TGCGCCAGCAGCCCCTTAGCGGGGGGGCCTAGTGAGCAGTTCTTC
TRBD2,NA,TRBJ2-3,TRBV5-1,CASSSSGTSTVTDTQYF,TGCGCCAGCAGCTCCTCCGGGACTAGCACGGTTACAGATACGCAGTATTTT
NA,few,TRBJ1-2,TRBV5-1,CASSLEGQNYGYTF,TGCGCCAGCAGCTTGGAGGGGCAAAACTATGGCTACACCTTC
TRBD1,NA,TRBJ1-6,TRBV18,CASSPGQGRTPLHF,TGTGCCAGCTCACCGGGACAGGGGCGGACACCCCTCCACTTT
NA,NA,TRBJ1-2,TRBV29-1,CSVQGPANYGYTF,TGCAGCGTTCAGGGACCAGCTAACTATGGCTACACCTTC
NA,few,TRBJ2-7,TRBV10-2,CASSDPGATYEQYF,TGCGCCAGCAGTGACCCGGGGGCTACCTACGAGCAGTACTTC